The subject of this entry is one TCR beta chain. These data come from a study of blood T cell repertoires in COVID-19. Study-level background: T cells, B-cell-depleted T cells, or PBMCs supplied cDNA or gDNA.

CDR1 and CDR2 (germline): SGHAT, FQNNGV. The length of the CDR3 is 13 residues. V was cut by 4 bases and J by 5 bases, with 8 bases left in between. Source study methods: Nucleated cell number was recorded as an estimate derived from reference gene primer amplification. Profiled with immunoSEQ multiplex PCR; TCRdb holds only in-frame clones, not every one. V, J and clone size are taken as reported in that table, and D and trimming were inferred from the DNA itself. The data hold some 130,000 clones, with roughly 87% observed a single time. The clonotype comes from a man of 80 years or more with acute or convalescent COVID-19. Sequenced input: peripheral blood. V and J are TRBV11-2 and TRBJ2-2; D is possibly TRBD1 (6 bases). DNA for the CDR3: TGTGCCAGCAGCTCTCAGGGGACCGGGGAGCTGTTTTTT. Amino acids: CASSSQGTGELFF.